This record looks at one T cell receptor (beta chain) sequence and its context. What it binds is not known. Germline V gene lookup returns CDR1 MNHNS and CDR2 SASEGT. V dropped 2 bases and J dropped 8; count of bases not matched to a gene: 10. The CDR3 is 16 amino acids. These data are taken from a study of shared clonotypes between healthy human individuals. Overall study: Donors consisted of two women and a few men between 18 and 49. Used for every donor were three CD4 naive, three CD4 memory, two CD8 naive and one CD8 memory plate.

Data came from immunoSEQ multiplex PCR; TCRdb stores just in-frame clones and leaves some out. The table shows roughly 2.2 million clones, with approximately 90% occurring only once. Donors had no recently reported acute infections or vaccinations and were HIV-negative. General study points: The rarefaction results pointed to incomplete sorted-subset sequencing despite large depth.

Sequenced: naive CD4+ T cells from PBMCs. Subset described: CD45RA+ positively selected. The receptor comes from a man aged 18 to 29 in good health. Some clones in this sample may be carry-over from other donors' samples. This sequence joins TRBV6-1 and TRBJ2-4; 9 bases match TRBD2. The CDR3 coding sequence is TGTGCCAGCAGTGAAAGGTCTGGACTAGCGAGCGACATTCAGTACTTC. Translated, it gives CASSERSGLASDIQYF.